Listed below are T cell receptor beta chains from one sample, sequenced in a study of blood T cell repertoires in COVID-19. This table comes from immunoSEQ multiplex PCR, and its TCRdb copy is limited to in-frame clones, with some not included. The sample shows around 300,000 clones, around 88% of them seen only once. The material sequenced was peripheral blood. The receptors were sampled from a woman between 25 and 40 years old with COVID-19, enrolled during active disease. Each CDR3 is given with its conserved first and last residue. D genes are given only for firm matches. A clone size is listed for some rows: how often the clone was seen (once, few, many), or a class if it is expanded.

DNA: TGTGCCAGCAGCCAAGATTTGGGAGGTACCGGGGAGCTGTTTTTT
CDR3: CASSQDLGGTGELFF
J: TRBJ2-2
D: .
size: .
V: TRBV4-2
length: 15

DNA: TGTGCCAGCAGTTTAACAGGCACCTACAATGAGCAGTTCTTC
CDR3: CASSLTGTYNEQFF
J: TRBJ2-1
D: .
size: .
V: TRBV27
length: 14

DNA: TGTGCCAGCAGTTACTCGACAGGGAGCAATCAGCCCCAGCATTTT
CDR3: CASSYSTGSNQPQHF
J: TRBJ1-5
D: TRBD1
size: .
V: TRBV6-6
length: 15

DNA: TGCGCCAGCAGCTGGTGGGGCAGGGGGAACACCGGGGAGCTGTTTTTT
CDR3: CASSWWGRGNTGELFF
J: TRBJ2-2
D: .
size: .
V: TRBV4-1
length: 16

DNA: TGTGCCAGCAGCCCGACGGGAGATACGCAGTATTTT
CDR3: CASSPTGDTQYF
J: TRBJ2-3
D: .
size: .
V: TRBV7-9
length: 12

DNA: TGTGCCAGCATCGGGGGGGGCGGGCAGCCCCAGCATTTT
CDR3: CASIGGGGQPQHF
J: TRBJ1-5
D: .
size: .
V: TRBV6-5
length: 13

DNA: TGCGCCAGCAGCTCGTCGGGGGGTTACAATGAGCAGTTCTTC
CDR3: CASSSSGGYNEQFF
J: TRBJ2-1
D: TRBD2
size: once
V: TRBV5-1
length: 14

DNA: TGTGCCAGCAGCCAAGAACAGTTCAGCACAGATACGCAGTATTTT
CDR3: CASSQEQFSTDTQYF
J: TRBJ2-3
D: .
size: .
V: TRBV4-2
length: 15

DNA: TGTGCCAGCAGTTACTCGGTCCCAGGGCATCAGCCCCAGCATTTT
CDR3: CASSYSVPGHQPQHF
J: TRBJ1-5
D: .
size: .
V: TRBV6-6
length: 15

DNA: TGTGCCAGCAGCTTCGGGTTGAAAATCTTTAGCACAGATACGCAGTATTTT
CDR3: CASSFGLKIFSTDTQYF
J: TRBJ2-3
D: .
size: few
V: TRBV7-8
length: 17

DNA: TGTGCCAGCTCGTCCGGGACAGGGTCCGATACGCAGTATTTT
CDR3: CASSSGTGSDTQYF
J: TRBJ2-3
D: TRBD1
size: .
V: TRBV18
length: 14

DNA: TGTGCCAGCAGCGTATCGGGCAATCAGCCCCAGCATTTT
CDR3: CASSVSGNQPQHF
J: TRBJ1-5
D: .
size: .
V: TRBV9
length: 13

DNA: TGTGCCAGCAGTTTTTCGGGGGGCTATGGCTACACCTTC
CDR3: CASSFSGGYGYTF
J: TRBJ1-2
D: .
size: .
V: TRBV27
length: 13

DNA: TGTGCCTGGAGTGTACCGAGCAGGGTCACTGAAGCTTTCTTT
CDR3: CAWSVPSRVTEAFF
J: TRBJ1-1
D: .
size: .
V: TRBV30
length: 14

DNA: TGTGCCAGCAGCTATATCCACGGGACAGGGAACACTGAAGCTTTCTTT
CDR3: CASSYIHGTGNTEAFF
J: TRBJ1-1
D: TRBD1
size: once
V: TRBV5-5
length: 16

DNA: TGTGCCAGCAGCCAACAGACAGGGATAGATTCACCCCTCCACTTT
CDR3: CASSQQTGIDSPLHF
J: TRBJ1-6
D: TRBD1
size: .
V: TRBV3-1/TRBV3-2
length: 15

DNA: TGTGCCAGCAGCCGAGGGACAGGCTATGGCTACACCTTC
CDR3: CASSRGTGYGYTF
J: TRBJ1-2
D: TRBD1
size: .
V: TRBV6-6
length: 13

DNA: TGTGCCAGCAGCCAACCCTCAGGGGGCTCCGATTCACCCCTCCACTTT
CDR3: CASSQPSGGSDSPLHF
J: TRBJ1-6
D: TRBD1
size: .
V: TRBV3-1/TRBV3-2
length: 16